A selection of T cell receptor beta chains follows, all from one sample in a study of blood T cells in healthy people across ages. One entry per CDR3 protein, called by TCRdb with MiXCR from the 5' RACE reads. The repertoire has 1.5 million to 2 million distinct CDR3 sequences, around 42% of them found once; the top ten carry roughly 23%. The sequenced sample consisted of blood. Receptors originate from a human donor in good health. Both conserved end residues are part of each CDR3. Fields, in order: CDR3 protein, V gene, J gene, clone size. Clone size appears in some rows only: once, few, many, or a class for an expanded clone.

CATSGPDRGQNSGANVLTF	TRBV24-1	TRBJ2-6	few
CASSPPTGGRLAFF	TRBV7-2	TRBJ1-1	.
CSALDRRRLSNQPQHF	TRBV20-1	TRBJ1-5	.
CASSLVIGSNTEAFF	TRBV7-2	TRBJ1-1	.
CASSETVNEKLFF	TRBV10-2	TRBJ1-4	few
CASSLYAANEQFF	TRBV7-2	TRBJ2-1	.
CASSVPRTGLFYGYTF	TRBV9	TRBJ1-2	.
CASGPEGGNIQYF	TRBV5-6	TRBJ2-4	.
CASRGTSGGHNLYEQYF	TRBV6-2/TRBV6-3	TRBJ2-7	.
CSARRGLGNEQFF	TRBV20-1	TRBJ2-1	.
CASSLVGSGALGETRYF	TRBV5-1	TRBJ2-7	.
CASSPWTGANYGYTF	TRBV5-1	TRBJ1-2	few
CASSLNRVNYEQYF	TRBV5-6	.	.
CASSSIGPYEQYF	TRBV7-2	TRBJ2-7	many
CAISAGTADNMNTEAFF	TRBV10-3	TRBJ1-1	.
CASSFSSTGNSPLHF	TRBV13	TRBJ1-6	few
CASSPTPSGYEQYF	TRBV9	TRBJ2-7	.
CASSPRGHEQFF	TRBV5-1	TRBJ2-1	few
CASSTFSGGYTF	TRBV6-6	TRBJ1-2	.
CSARRSEGIEGYTF	TRBV20-1	TRBJ1-2	.